This is a list of T cell receptor beta chains from one sample in a study of blood T cell repertoires in COVID-19. Sequencing used immunoSEQ multiplex PCR; TCRdb keeps in-frame clones, though not all of them. Found here are 180,000 or so clones, roughly 80% of them singletons; the top ten hold over 7.5%. What was sequenced was peripheral blood. The receptors stem from a woman aged 65 to 85 with acute or convalescent COVID-19. Both conserved end residues are part of each CDR3. A D gene is named only where the DNA matches it firmly. The size entry is marked missing in some rows and otherwise reads once, few, many or a size class.

V gene: TRBV19
CDR3 length: 15
J gene: TRBJ1-6
D gene: TRBD1
clone size: -
CDR3 DNA: TGTGCCAGTAGTCCACGGGACAGGGATAATTCACCCCTCCACTTT
CDR3 protein: CASSPRDRDNSPLHF

V gene: TRBV28
CDR3 length: 15
J gene: TRBJ1-1
D gene: -
clone size: -
CDR3 DNA: TGTGCCAGCAGTCCTTACAGGGCAGGGCGGAGTGAAGCTTTCTTT
CDR3 protein: CASSPYRAGRSEAFF

V gene: TRBV7-8
CDR3 length: 17
J gene: TRBJ2-1
D gene: TRBD2
clone size: -
CDR3 DNA: TGTGCCAGCAGCCCATCGAAAAGCGGGAGGAACTACAATGAGCAGTTCTTC
CDR3 protein: CASSPSKSGRNYNEQFF

V gene: TRBV29-1
CDR3 length: 14
J gene: TRBJ1-2
D gene: TRBD1
clone size: -
CDR3 DNA: TGCAGCGTTGAGGGGACAGGGGTGGGGGATGGCTACACCTTC
CDR3 protein: CSVEGTGVGDGYTF

V gene: TRBV6-5
CDR3 length: 12
J gene: TRBJ1-5
D gene: -
clone size: -
CDR3 DNA: TGTGCCTCTGGGGGGGTCGGGGCGCCCCAGCATTTT
CDR3 protein: CASGGVGAPQHF

V gene: TRBV7-2
CDR3 length: 13
J gene: TRBJ2-1
D gene: TRBD1
clone size: -
CDR3 DNA: TGTGCCAGCAGCTTAGAAGGCGGCCAGGGGGAGTTCTTC
CDR3 protein: CASSLEGGQGEFF

V gene: TRBV4-3
CDR3 length: 13
J gene: TRBJ1-1
D gene: -
clone size: -
CDR3 DNA: TGCGCCAGCAGCCAGGAAACAGCGGCTGAAGCTTTCTTT
CDR3 protein: CASSQETAAEAFF

V gene: TRBV5-6
CDR3 length: 14
J gene: TRBJ2-1
D gene: TRBD2
clone size: few
CDR3 DNA: TGTGCCAGCAGCATACCGGGACTAGCCAATGAGCAGTTCTTC
CDR3 protein: CASSIPGLANEQFF

V gene: TRBV6-1
CDR3 length: 15
J gene: TRBJ2-1
D gene: -
clone size: once
CDR3 DNA: TGTGCCAGCAGTGAAATTCTAAGGGGGGGCTCCCGGCAGTTCTTC
CDR3 protein: CASSEILRGGSRQFF

V gene: TRBV10-3
CDR3 length: 17
J gene: TRBJ1-4
D gene: -
clone size: -
CDR3 DNA: TGTGCCATCAGTGCCGCGGGCCTTCGAAACCTTAATGAAAAACTGTTTTTT
CDR3 protein: CAISAAGLRNLNEKLFF

V gene: TRBV7-2
CDR3 length: 15
J gene: TRBJ1-4
D gene: -
clone size: -
CDR3 DNA: TGTGCCAGCAGCACCCAAACAGGGTCGGGAGAAAAACTGTTTTTT
CDR3 protein: CASSTQTGSGEKLFF

V gene: TRBV14
CDR3 length: 16
J gene: TRBJ2-3
D gene: TRBD2
clone size: -
CDR3 DNA: TGTGCCAGCAGCCCAGGACTAGCGGGAGCCATAGATACGCAGTATTTT
CDR3 protein: CASSPGLAGAIDTQYF

V gene: TRBV5-8
CDR3 length: 16
J gene: TRBJ2-1
D gene: TRBD2
clone size: -
CDR3 DNA: TGTGCCAGCAGCCCGAGACTAGCGGGAAGGCAGGGTGAGCAGTTCTTC
CDR3 protein: CASSPRLAGRQGEQFF

V gene: TRBV20-1
CDR3 length: 15
J gene: TRBJ2-7
D gene: TRBD2
clone size: -
CDR3 DNA: TGCAGTGCTGGTGGGACTAGTCGGATTGGGTACGAGCAGTACTTC
CDR3 protein: CSAGGTSRIGYEQYF

V gene: TRBV19
CDR3 length: 17
J gene: TRBJ2-1
D gene: TRBD2
clone size: -
CDR3 DNA: TGTGCCAGTAGTATAGTAGGAGTAAGCGGGGGGTACAATGAGCAGTTCTTC
CDR3 protein: CASSIVGVSGGYNEQFF

V gene: TRBV19
CDR3 length: 15
J gene: TRBJ2-7
D gene: TRBD1
clone size: once
CDR3 DNA: TGTGCCAGTAGTTCTTCCGGGACAGGGGTCTACGAGCAGTACTTC
CDR3 protein: CASSSSGTGVYEQYF

V gene: TRBV19
CDR3 length: 15
J gene: TRBJ1-5
D gene: -
clone size: -
CDR3 DNA: TGTGCCAGCACTCCTCCTTACAGGGACAATCAGCCCCAGCATTTT
CDR3 protein: CASTPPYRDNQPQHF

V gene: TRBV29-1
CDR3 length: 14
J gene: TRBJ2-1
D gene: -
clone size: -
CDR3 DNA: TGCAGCGTTGAGGGAGGAATTAGAAACAATGAGCAGTTCTTC
CDR3 protein: CSVEGGIRNNEQFF

V gene: TRBV18
CDR3 length: 13
J gene: TRBJ1-1
D gene: -
clone size: -
CDR3 DNA: TGTGCCAGCTCACCTGCGTCAGGGACTGAAGCTTTCTTT
CDR3 protein: CASSPASGTEAFF

V gene: TRBV5-6
CDR3 length: 15
J gene: TRBJ1-4
D gene: -
clone size: -
CDR3 DNA: TGTGCCAGCAGCTTTGAGTGGGCGGGTAATGAAAAACTGTTTTTT
CDR3 protein: CASSFEWAGNEKLFF

V gene: TRBV19
CDR3 length: 13
J gene: TRBJ2-5
D gene: TRBD2
clone size: -
CDR3 DNA: TGTGCCAGTAGGGGACTAGCCGGGGAGACCCAGTACTTC
CDR3 protein: CASRGLAGETQYF

V gene: TRBV14
CDR3 length: 14
J gene: TRBJ1-1
D gene: TRBD1
clone size: -
CDR3 DNA: TGTGCCAGCAGCCCGGACAGGGAGCGGACTGAAGCTTTCTTT
CDR3 protein: CASSPDRERTEAFF

V gene: TRBV7-2
CDR3 length: 15
J gene: TRBJ2-7
D gene: TRBD2
clone size: -
CDR3 DNA: TGTGCCAGCAGCTTAGGGGGAGGGAGTCTCTACGAGCAGTACTTC
CDR3 protein: CASSLGGGSLYEQYF

V gene: TRBV5-1
CDR3 length: 14
J gene: TRBJ2-6
D gene: -
clone size: -
CDR3 DNA: TGCGCCAGCAGGGCCGCATCTGGGGCCAACGTCCTGACTTTC
CDR3 protein: CASRAASGANVLTF

V gene: TRBV7-2
CDR3 length: 15
J gene: TRBJ1-1
D gene: -
clone size: -
CDR3 DNA: TGTGCCAGCAGTTTAGGAGGAGGGGGGGACACTGAAGCTTTCTTT
CDR3 protein: CASSLGGGGDTEAFF

V gene: TRBV25-1
CDR3 length: 13
J gene: TRBJ2-7
D gene: TRBD2
clone size: -
CDR3 DNA: TGTGCCAGCCTAGCGGGAGGGCCTGCAGAGCAGTACTTC
CDR3 protein: CASLAGGPAEQYF

V gene: TRBV7-8
CDR3 length: 16
J gene: TRBJ2-2
D gene: TRBD1
clone size: -
CDR3 DNA: TGTGCCAGCAGCGGCCACACAGGGGTAGGCACCGGGGAGCTGTTTTTT
CDR3 protein: CASSGHTGVGTGELFF

V gene: TRBV19
CDR3 length: 14
J gene: TRBJ2-7
D gene: TRBD1
clone size: -
CDR3 DNA: TGTGCCAGTATGGACGGGACAGGGGCGTACGAGCAGTACTTC
CDR3 protein: CASMDGTGAYEQYF

V gene: TRBV18
CDR3 length: 16
J gene: TRBJ1-1
D gene: -
clone size: -
CDR3 DNA: TGTGCCAGCTCACCAACGCCCCAGGGCCTGAACACTGAAGCTTTCTTT
CDR3 protein: CASSPTPQGLNTEAFF

V gene: TRBV10-3
CDR3 length: 13
J gene: TRBJ2-7
D gene: -
clone size: once
CDR3 DNA: TGTGCCTCGACCCCCTCGGTTAGCCACGAGCAGTACTTC
CDR3 protein: CASTPSVSHEQYF

V gene: TRBV30
CDR3 length: 13
J gene: TRBJ1-4
D gene: -
clone size: -
CDR3 DNA: TGTGCCTGGAGTAACACAGGGAATGAAAAACTGTTTTTT
CDR3 protein: CAWSNTGNEKLFF

V gene: TRBV6-5
CDR3 length: 15
J gene: TRBJ2-7
D gene: -
clone size: -
CDR3 DNA: TGTGCCAGCAGATCGAACCGGGGGGCCTCCTACGAGCAGTACTTC
CDR3 protein: CASRSNRGASYEQYF

V gene: TRBV7-9
CDR3 length: 15
J gene: TRBJ1-2
D gene: TRBD1
clone size: -
CDR3 DNA: TGTGCCAGCAGCTTCAGTGGGACAGGGCTAAATGGCTACACCTTC
CDR3 protein: CASSFSGTGLNGYTF

V gene: TRBV6-5
CDR3 length: 14
J gene: TRBJ2-1
D gene: -
clone size: -
CDR3 DNA: TGTGCCAGCAGGAGCGCGTCCTCCTACAATGAGCAGTTCTTC
CDR3 protein: CASRSASSYNEQFF

V gene: TRBV30
CDR3 length: 15
J gene: TRBJ1-4
D gene: -
clone size: -
CDR3 DNA: TGTGCCTGGACCGGCGCACTGAACCTAGGTGAAAAACTGTTTTTT
CDR3 protein: CAWTGALNLGEKLFF

V gene: TRBV19
CDR3 length: 16
J gene: TRBJ2-3
D gene: TRBD2
clone size: -
CDR3 DNA: TGTGCCAGTAGTATGCTAGCGGGGGGTATCACAGATACGCAGTATTTT
CDR3 protein: CASSMLAGGITDTQYF

V gene: TRBV6-5
CDR3 length: 14
J gene: TRBJ2-5
D gene: -
clone size: -
CDR3 DNA: TGTGCCAGCAAAGCCGAACCTAGCAAAGAGACCCAGTACTTC
CDR3 protein: CASKAEPSKETQYF

V gene: TRBV7-9
CDR3 length: 15
J gene: TRBJ1-1
D gene: TRBD1
clone size: -
CDR3 DNA: TGTGCCAGCAGCTCGAAGACAGGGGTGGGCACTGAAGCTTTCTTT
CDR3 protein: CASSSKTGVGTEAFF

V gene: TRBV4-3
CDR3 length: 15
J gene: TRBJ2-1
D gene: TRBD1
clone size: medium-sized
CDR3 DNA: TGCGCCAGCAGCCGAGAACCGACAGGGGACAATGAGCAGTTCTTC
CDR3 protein: CASSREPTGDNEQFF

V gene: TRBV3-1/TRBV3-2
CDR3 length: 16
J gene: TRBJ1-6
D gene: -
clone size: -
CDR3 DNA: TGTGCCAGCAGCCAAAGACAGCCCTCCTATAATTCACCCCTCCACTTT
CDR3 protein: CASSQRQPSYNSPLHF

V gene: TRBV5-4
CDR3 length: 18
J gene: TRBJ2-2
D gene: TRBD1
clone size: -
CDR3 DNA: TGTGCCAGCAGCTTATTACCGGGACAGGGAGGTGACACCGGGGAGCTGTTTTTT
CDR3 protein: CASSLLPGQGGDTGELFF

V gene: TRBV5-6
CDR3 length: 14
J gene: TRBJ1-1
D gene: -
clone size: -
CDR3 DNA: TGTGCCAGCAGCTTGGGAGGCATGAACACTGAAGCTTTCTTT
CDR3 protein: CASSLGGMNTEAFF

V gene: TRBV9
CDR3 length: 15
J gene: TRBJ1-2
D gene: TRBD1
clone size: once
CDR3 DNA: TGTGCCAGCAGCGTAGCCCCGCAGGGGGACTATGGCTACACCTTC
CDR3 protein: CASSVAPQGDYGYTF

V gene: TRBV6-5
CDR3 length: 15
J gene: TRBJ2-7
D gene: TRBD2
clone size: -
CDR3 DNA: TGTGCCAGCAGTTTGTTGGGGGGGGAGACCTACGAGCAGTACTTC
CDR3 protein: CASSLLGGETYEQYF

V gene: TRBV9
CDR3 length: 15
J gene: TRBJ1-3
D gene: -
clone size: -
CDR3 DNA: TGTGCCAGCAGCGCGAGACAGTTCTCTGGAAACACCATATATTTT
CDR3 protein: CASSARQFSGNTIYF

V gene: TRBV19
CDR3 length: 12
J gene: TRBJ1-1
D gene: -
clone size: -
CDR3 DNA: TGTGCCAGTAGTAGGGCCGGCACTGAAGCTTTCTTT
CDR3 protein: CASSRAGTEAFF

V gene: TRBV20-1
CDR3 length: 16
J gene: TRBJ2-7
D gene: TRBD2
clone size: -
CDR3 DNA: TGCAGTGCCAGTCATCTTAGCGGGAGGCTTTCCTACGAGCAGTACTTC
CDR3 protein: CSASHLSGRLSYEQYF

V gene: TRBV30
CDR3 length: 16
J gene: TRBJ1-5
D gene: -
clone size: -
CDR3 DNA: TGTGCCTGGAGTGCCCTTTCCAGGGGTTACAATCAGCCCCAGCATTTT
CDR3 protein: CAWSALSRGYNQPQHF

V gene: TRBV9
CDR3 length: 17
J gene: TRBJ1-1
D gene: -
clone size: once
CDR3 DNA: TGTGCCAGCAGCGCCCACAAGAACACGTTACTAATCACTGAAGCTTTCTTT
CDR3 protein: CASSAHKNTLLITEAFF

V gene: TRBV6-5
CDR3 length: 15
J gene: TRBJ1-4
D gene: TRBD1
clone size: -
CDR3 DNA: TGTGCCAGCAGTCGCCAGGGACAGCTATATGAAAAACTGTTTTTT
CDR3 protein: CASSRQGQLYEKLFF

V gene: TRBV5-5
CDR3 length: 17
J gene: TRBJ2-5
D gene: TRBD2
clone size: few
CDR3 DNA: TGTGCCAGCAGCCCCATAGGCCTAGCGGGGGTAGGCGAGACCCAGTACTTC
CDR3 protein: CASSPIGLAGVGETQYF

V gene: TRBV28
CDR3 length: 14
J gene: TRBJ1-4
D gene: -
clone size: once
CDR3 DNA: TGTGCCAGCAGTTTGTGGGGCTCAGGGGAAAAACTGTTTTTT
CDR3 protein: CASSLWGSGEKLFF

V gene: TRBV7-9
CDR3 length: 17
J gene: TRBJ2-1
D gene: TRBD2
clone size: -
CDR3 DNA: TGTGCCAGCAGCTTAGGGGGACTAGTCCCCGTCTACAATGAGCAGTTCTTC
CDR3 protein: CASSLGGLVPVYNEQFF

V gene: TRBV7-8
CDR3 length: 17
J gene: TRBJ1-2
D gene: TRBD1
clone size: -
CDR3 DNA: TGTGCCAGCAGCGCGAGGACAGGCCAGCTACGCCGCTATGGCTACACCTTC
CDR3 protein: CASSARTGQLRRYGYTF

V gene: TRBV7-9
CDR3 length: 13
J gene: TRBJ2-3
D gene: -
clone size: few
CDR3 DNA: TGTGCCAGCAGCCCGGGGGAGACAGATACGCAGTATTTT
CDR3 protein: CASSPGETDTQYF